The TCR beta chain described here comes from a study of CD8+ T cells in alopecia areata. General study findings and limits: It was lesional scalp, especially alopecia totalis/universalis, that showed higher clonality than normal scalp. The study found TCR sharing across patients less clear than in mice, possibly for HLA reasons. Besides other cells, scalp samples also yield sequences of resident alphabeta T cells from normal skin.

With 5 bases clipped from V and 6 bases from J, the junction kept 7 bases outside the gene matches. Germline V gene sequence: CDR1 SQVTM, CDR2 ANQGSEA. The CDR3 loop spans 14 amino acids. TCR sequencing used cDNA made by reverse transcription of extracted RNA. Only in-frame clones appear in the TCRdb table, and some are missing; sequencing was by immunoSEQ multiplex PCR. The sample yields fewer than 150,000 clones, roughly 69% seen once. About this clone: Antigen unknown.

Cell sorting was applied to PBMCs, and CD4+ and CD8+ T cells were collected. This receptor was taken from a human donor in good health. The rearrangement links TRBV29-1 to TRBJ2-3, with TRBD1 identical over 11 bases. The sequenced sample was CD4+ T cells sorted from blood. The CDR3 reads CSVKKGTGGDTQYF. The CDR3 DNA follows: TGCAGCGTTAAAAAAGGGACAGGGGGGGATACGCAGTATTTT.